The present entry profiles one T cell receptor beta chain with its context. Its antigen is unidentified. TCRdb reprocessed the reads with MiXCR, giving one entry per CDR3 protein. The repertoire holds 7,400 or so distinct CDR3 sequences, with 55% as singletons. The V gene end was trimmed by 3 bases and the J gene end by 2 bases; junction bases not matched to a gene: 9. CDR3 length: 17 residues. From germline, CDR1 is SQVTM and CDR2 ANQGSEA. The data stem from a study of T cell repertoires in cytomegalovirus infection. Sample: PBMCs, sequenced either directly or after in vitro stimulation (not recorded which). The sequence was collected from a human donor in good health (CMV status not recorded). Some clones in this sample may be carry-over from other donors' samples. This rearrangement joins TRBV29-1 to TRBJ2-1; 11 bases map to TRBD2. The CDR3 nucleotides are TGCAGCGTTGAGGGGGTAGCGGGAGGGGGCGCCTACAATGAGCAGTTCTTC. Its protein is CSVEGVAGGGAYNEQFF.